The 32 T cell receptor beta chains below all came from one sample that was sequenced in a study of T cells in tuberculosis. Assay used: immunoSEQ multiplex PCR; TCRdb lists only in-frame clones, some missing. This table holds some 28,000 clones, around 90% found once. What was sequenced was PBMCs. These receptors originate from a donor aged 10-29 years with latent tuberculosis or without tuberculosis infection.

The rearrangement joins TRBV14 to TRBJ1-6; D not resolved. The CDR3 is made up of 12 amino acids. Germline V gene data show CDR1 as SGHDN and CDR2 as FVKESK. V dropped 4 bases and J dropped 8 bases, with 6 bases sitting between them. The CDR3 protein is CASSLQYSPLHF. CDR3 coding DNA: TGTGCCAGCAGCCTACAGTATTCACCCCTCCACTTT.

This chain connects TRBV7-6 to TRBJ2-5, with 8 bases identical to TRBD1. V shed 2 bases and J 3 bases; nucleotides not matched to a gene: 8. This CDR3 is 16 amino acids long. CDR1 and CDR2 from the germline V gene are SGHVS and FNYEAQ. CDR3 sequence reads: CASSLTGGAPKETQYF. Written as DNA, the CDR3 is TGTGCCAGCAGCTTAACAGGGGGTGCCCCGAAAGAGACCCAGTACTTC.

The gene calls are TRBV6-1 and TRBJ1-5, with 8 nucleotides matching TRBD1. V trimming: 8 bases; J trimming: 0 bases; junction bases outside the gene matches: 0. This CDR3 region has 13 residues. CDR1 and CDR2 (germline): MNHNS, SASEGT. CDR3 bases: TGTGCCAGCGACAGGGGTAGCAATCAGCCCCAGCATTTT. Translated, it gives CASDRGSNQPQHF.

The chain uses TRBV11-2 and TRBJ2-1, with a possible D match to TRBD2 (5 bases). This CDR3 has 12 residues. V was pared by 4 bases and J by 9 bases, with 10 bases between. In germline, CDR1 is SGHAT, CDR2 FQNNGV. For the CDR3, the DNA is TGTGCCAGCAGCTCTTCGGGGATTGAGCAGTTCTTC. Encoded protein: CASSSSGIEQFF.

The chain has TRBV7-9 and TRBJ1-3; D is uncertain. The V end was cut by 8 bases, the J end by 2 bases, with 19 bases between. The CDR3 contains 16 residues. Germline V gene sequence: CDR1 SEHNR, CDR2 FQNEAQ (reference sequence). The CDR3 DNA sequence: TGTGCCAGCCGCCCCGTTCCGGGTGTGACTGGAAACACCATATATTTT. Amino acid sequence: CASRPVPGVTGNTIYF.

This chain connects TRBV5-1 to TRBJ1-1; maybe TRBD1 (6 bases). This CDR3 comprises 15 residues. The germline gives CDR1 SGHRS, CDR2 YFSETQ. Trimming took off 6 bases at V and 3 bases at J, with 18 bases between the two ends. CDR3 region: CASIRGALGDTEAFF. In DNA form, the CDR3 reads TGCGCCAGCATACGGGGGGCGCTTGGTGACACTGAAGCTTTCTTT.

The chain is built from TRBV2 and TRBJ2-2; perhaps TRBD2 as D (5 bases). V lost 6 bases and J 4 bases, leaving 12 bases between the germline ends. The length of the CDR3 is 14 residues. Germline CDR1 and CDR2: SNHLY and FYNNEI. Here the CDR3 reads CASRGERPTGELFF. As DNA, the CDR3 is TGTGCCAGCAGGGGAGAGAGGCCCACCGGGGAGCTGTTTTTT. Variable domain in full (rest from reference TRBV2 and TRBJ2-2): EPEVTQTPSHQVTQMGQEVILRCVPISNHLYFYWYRQILGQKVEFLVSFYNNEISEKSEIFDDQFSVERPDGSNFTLKIRSTKLEDSAMYFCASRGERPTGELFFGEGSRLTVL.

This chain links TRBV9 with TRBJ2-2; D might be TRBD1 (6 bases). Germline V gene lookup returns CDR1 SGDLS and CDR2 YYNGEE. V was cut by 3 bases and J by 6 bases, with 9 bases left in between. The CDR3 is 13 amino acids. CDR3 residues: CASSAQGPGELFF. CDR3 DNA: TGTGCCAGCAGCGCACAGGGACCCGGGGAGCTGTTTTTT.

The chain employs TRBV11-2 and TRBJ1-2, with 11 positions matching TRBD1. V dropped 1 base and J dropped 7; count of bases not matched to a gene: 5. Germline assignment: CDR1 SGHAT and CDR2 FQNNGV. The CDR3 loop spans 15 amino acids. This CDR3 is CASSLAGGQGAGYTF. For the CDR3, the DNA is TGTGCCAGCAGCTTAGCAGGCGGACAGGGGGCTGGCTACACCTTC. The variable domain in full, with the rest retrieved from reference TRBV11-2 and TRBJ1-2, is EAGVAQSPRYKIIEKRQSVAFWCNPISGHATLYWYQQILGQGPKLLIQFQNNGVVDDSQLPKDRFSAERLKGVDSTLKIQPAKLEDSAVYLCASSLAGGQGAGYTFGSGTRLTVV.

The CDR3 loop reads CASSLSGTGYSPLHF. The CDR3 DNA reads TGCGCCAGCAGCTTATCGGGGACAGGGTATTCACCCCTCCACTTT. The J gene is TRBJ1-6, the V gene TRBV5-1; 9 bases align to TRBD1. The CDR3 spans 15 residues. J lost 8 bases, V lost 2 bases, and 5 bases had no gene match. From germline, CDR1 is SGHRS and CDR2 YFSETQ.

The chain couples TRBV9 to TRBJ2-5, with D unclear. With 0 bases removed from V and 3 bases from J, the gap between germline ends came to 6 bases. Germline loops: CDR1 SGDLS, CDR2 YYNGEE. This CDR3 contains 13 residues. The DNA for the CDR3 is TGTGCCAGCAGCGTAGGAATAGAAGAGACCCAGTACTTC. This codes for CASSVGIEETQYF.

This chain connects TRBV10-3 to TRBJ1-3; possibly TRBD1 for D (6 bases). The germline V and J ends were trimmed by 3 bases and 2 bases, with 11 bases remaining between them. CDR3 length: 15 residues. Germline CDR1 ENHRY, CDR2 SYGVKD. CDR3 region: CAISDTRGTGNTIYF. CDR3 nucleotide sequence: TGTGCCATCAGTGATACCAGGGGAACTGGAAACACCATATATTTT.

This chain joins TRBV2 and TRBJ1-5; D is perhaps TRBD1 (6 bases). The CDR3 totals 16 residues. Germline V CDR1 and CDR2: SNHLY, FYNNEI. Trimming stripped 1 base from V and 0 bases from J, with 10 bases between. DNA of the CDR3: TGTGCCAGCAGTGAAGTGGGGGCACGTAGCAATCAGCCCCAGCATTTT. Translated: CASSEVGARSNQPQHF.

The chain joins TRBV5-1 to TRBJ2-6; 9 nucleotides align to TRBD1. The germline CDR1 and CDR2 sequences are SGHRS and YFSETQ. The J segment lost 2 bases and the V segment lost 4 bases, leaving 10 bases of the junction unmatched. This CDR3 is built from 18 residues. The CDR3 sequence is CASSGMGQGTAGANVLTF. The CDR3 bases are TGCGCCAGCAGCGGTATGGGACAGGGAACAGCTGGGGCCAACGTCCTGACTTTC.

This chain connects TRBV5-1 to TRBJ2-2; tentatively, D is TRBD1 (6 bases). Germline CDR1 reads SGHRS; CDR2 reads YFSETQ. This CDR3 is 16 amino acids long. V lost 4 bases and J 2 bases, leaving 15 bases between the germline ends. CDR3 residues: CASSAIDRSNTGELFF. CDR3 nucleotides: TGCGCCAGCAGCGCAATCGACAGGTCCAACACCGGGGAGCTGTTTTTT.

This chain links TRBV2 with TRBJ1-4, with 8 bases identical to TRBD1. From germline, CDR1 is SNHLY and CDR2 FYNNEI. The V and J ends lost 6 bases and 6 bases, in that order; junction bases with no gene match: 3. The CDR3 is 13 amino acids. This CDR3 is CASRTGEDEKLFF. Here the CDR3 DNA reads TGTGCCAGCAGGACAGGGGAGGATGAAAAACTGTTTTTT.

The gene calls are TRBV19 and TRBJ1-2; D remains unclear. This CDR3 comprises 14 residues. Germline-derived CDR1 and CDR2 are LNHDA and SQIVND (reference sequence). With 3 bases removed from V and 0 bases from J, the gap between germline ends came to 8 bases. CDR3 loop: CASSITDPNYGYTF. The CDR3 coding sequence is TGTGCCAGTAGTATCACAGACCCTAACTATGGCTACACCTTC. The entire variable domain, with the rest obtained from reference TRBV19 and TRBJ1-2, is as follows: DGGITQSPKYLFRKEGQNVTLSCEQNLNHDAMYWYRQDPGQGLRLIYYSQIVNDFQKGDIAEGYSVSREKKESFPLTVTSAQKNPTAFYLCASSITDPNYGYTFGSGTRLTVV.

This chain links TRBV19 with TRBJ1-1; the D is unclear. The ends were cut back, 6 bases at V and 3 bases at J, with 5 bases in the middle. Germline-derived CDR1 and CDR2 are LNHDA and SQIVND (reference sequence). This CDR3 region has 11 residues. In DNA form, the CDR3 reads TGTGCCAGTAGCCGGGACACTGAAGCTTTCTTT. This translates into CASSRDTEAFF. Full variable domain (remainder filled in from reference TRBV19 and TRBJ1-1): DGGITQSPKYLFRKEGQNVTLSCEQNLNHDAMYWYRQDPGQGLRLIYYSQIVNDFQKGDIAEGYSVSREKKESFPLTVTSAQKNPTAFYLCASSRDTEAFFGQGTRLTVV.

The chain has TRBV5-5 and TRBJ1-5; perhaps TRBD1 as D (6 bases). Trimming pared 0 bases from V and 6 bases from J, leaving 10 bases between. The CDR3 runs 14 residues. Germline V lookup: CDR1 SGHKS, CDR2 YYEKEE (reference sequence). The CDR3 is CASSLVGGGQPQHF. The CDR3 DNA reads as TGTGCCAGCAGCTTGGTTGGGGGCGGTCAGCCCCAGCATTTT.

The chain recombines TRBV28 with TRBJ1-2; 8 bases are a match to TRBD1. V shed 5 bases, J shed 1 base, and the junction held 6 bases outside the gene matches. The CDR3 sequence is 15 residues long. The V gene's germline CDR1 is MDHEN and CDR2 SYDVKM. For the CDR3, the DNA is TGTGCCAGCAGTGTGGACAGGGCCTATAACTATGGCTACACCTTC. Translating it yields CASSVDRAYNYGYTF.

The chain is built from TRBV7-8 and TRBJ1-5, with 7 bases that match TRBD1. The CDR3 totals 17 residues. V shed 0 bases and J 3 bases; nucleotides not matched to a gene: 8. Germline V gives CDR1 SGHVS, CDR2 FQNEAQ. The CDR3 nucleotides read TGTGCCAGCAGCTTAGCGCGGGGGGGGACAGACAATCAGCCCCAGCATTTT. Translating it yields CASSLARGGTDNQPQHF.

This CDR3 is CATSRDPGDQPQHF. Written as DNA, the CDR3 is TGTGCCACCAGCAGAGATCCGGGAGATCAGCCCCAGCATTTT. The genes are TRBV15 and TRBJ1-5; no definite D call. Germline CDR1 reads LNHNV; CDR2 reads YYDKDF (reference sequence). This CDR3 region has 14 residues. V was shortened by 0 bases and J by 5 bases, with 8 bases between the two germline ends.

The J gene is TRBJ1-5, the V gene TRBV5-4, with 9 bases that match TRBD1. The germline CDR1 and CDR2 sequences are SGHNT and YYREEE (reference sequence). The CDR3 length is 18 residues. Germline trimming cut 2 bases from V and 0 bases from J; bases unmatched to any gene: 9. CDR3 region: CASSFRDREVPSNQPQHF. CDR3 in DNA: TGTGCCAGCAGCTTCCGGGACAGGGAGGTCCCTAGCAATCAGCCCCAGCATTTT.

The chain links TRBV2 to TRBJ1-4; TRBD1 aligns across 10 bases. V dropped 6 bases and J dropped 7; count of bases not matched to a gene: 5. Germline V CDR1 and CDR2: SNHLY, FYNNEI. This CDR3 spans 14 amino acids. The CDR3, as DNA: TGTGCCAGCAGAAACCGGGACAGGGGTGAAAAACTGTTTTTT. The encoded protein is CASRNRDRGEKLFF.

CDR3 nucleotides: TGTGCCACCAGCAGAGATCGAAGAGGACTGTACAATGAGCAGTTCTTC. Translation: CATSRDRRGLYNEQFF. The chain recombines TRBV15 with TRBJ2-1; the D gene is possibly TRBD2 (5 bases). Germline V gives CDR1 LNHNV, CDR2 YYDKDF (reference sequence). Trimming cost V 0 bases and J 4 bases, with 13 bases left between them. CDR3 length: 16 amino acids.

The chain employs TRBV7-2 and TRBJ2-2; TRBD2 matches at 11 bases. The germline V gene has CDR1 SGHTA and CDR2 FQGNSA. CDR3 length: 22 residues. V lost 0 bases to trimming and J lost 1 base; unmatched junction nucleotides: 16. In DNA, the CDR3 is TGTGCCAGCAGCTTAGCGATCTTGATTGGGCTAGCGGGGGGCCGGAACACCGGGGAGCTGTTTTTT. Protein product: CASSLAILIGLAGGRNTGELFF.

The chain couples TRBV14 to TRBJ2-5, with 8 bases aligning to TRBD1. The CDR3 covers 15 residues. Trimming at V came to 4 bases and at J to 1 base, leaving 5 bases not matched to a gene. Per the germline V gene, CDR1 is SGHDN and CDR2 is FVKESK. For the CDR3, the DNA is TGTGCCAGCAGCCCACGACAGGGGACCCAAGAGACCCAGTACTTC. It specifies CASSPRQGTQETQYF.

This chain joins TRBV19 and TRBJ2-1; 9 nucleotides align to TRBD1. The CDR3 contains 16 residues. Trimming cost V 6 bases and J 4 bases; bases outside gene matches: 10. The V gene's germline CDR1 is LNHDA and CDR2 SQIVND (reference sequence). The CDR3 region has the DNA TGTGCCAGTAGCCTCACCCTGACAGGGGGATACAATGAGCAGTTCTTC. Translation: CASSLTLTGGYNEQFF.

J is TRBJ1-5 and V is TRBV4-2; the D is unclear. The ends were cut back, 0 bases at V and 3 bases at J, with 6 bases in the middle. The CDR3 contains 14 residues. From germline, CDR1 is LGHNA and CDR2 YNFKEQ. CDR3 protein: CASSQEDYNQPQHF. DNA for the CDR3: TGTGCCAGCAGCCAAGAGGACTACAATCAGCCCCAGCATTTT.

The genes are TRBV15 and TRBJ1-2; D is undetermined. Trimming removed 0 bases from V and 7 bases from J, with 18 bases in between. Germline V gene sequence: CDR1 LNHNV, CDR2 YYDKDF (reference sequence). The CDR3 is 16 residues long. The CDR3, as DNA: TGTGCCACCAGCAGAGACGGGGTCGGGTACCGGTCTGGCTACACCTTC. Translated, it gives CATSRDGVGYRSGYTF.

This sequence joins TRBV6-5 and TRBJ2-4, with 10 positions matching TRBD2. Germline lookup yields CDR1 MNHEY and CDR2 SVGAGI. V lost 6 bases, J lost 7 bases, and 9 bases stayed unmatched. The CDR3 is made up of 15 amino acids. CDR3 in amino acids: CASSSILAGANIQYF. The CDR3 DNA reads TGTGCCAGCAGCTCAATTCTAGCGGGGGCCAACATTCAGTACTTC.

DNA for the CDR3: TGTGCCAGCAGTTATAGGACAGGCTCTAGTCGTGGCTACACCTTC. Translating it yields CASSYRTGSSRGYTF. The rearrangement uses TRBV6-7 and TRBJ1-2, with 7 bases that match TRBD1. TRBV6-7 is assigned to the ORF class and has an uncertain function. Trimming at V came to 3 bases and at J to 7 bases, leaving 11 bases not matched to a gene. The CDR3 length is 15 residues.